The source of this T cell receptor (beta chain) is a study of blood T cell repertoires in COVID-19. Across the whole study: From the United States, Italy and Spain came samples of acute and convalescent COVID-19. PBMCs, B-cell-depleted T cells, or T cells were the source of the cDNA or gDNA that made up the material.

Seattle patient enrollment occurred during active infection, with longitudinal follow-up thereafter. In the original workflow: Estimation of nucleated cell counts was performed using reference gene primer amplification. Assay used: immunoSEQ multiplex PCR; TCRdb lists only in-frame clones, some missing. V, J and clone size are taken as reported in that table, and D and trimming were inferred from the DNA itself. The data hold about 94,000 clones, with approximately 74% observed a single time. This TCR was recovered from a man in his 70s with COVID-19, enrolled during active disease. Sequences were obtained from peripheral blood.

This chain's CDR3 is CASSPGTGGAKEQYF. CDR3 DNA sequence: TGCGCCAGCAGCCCCGGGACAGGGGGCGCGAAGGAGCAGTACTTC. This chain links TRBV5-1 with TRBJ2-7, with 12 bases fitting TRBD1. Germline values: CDR1 SGHRS, CDR2 YFSETQ. Trimming cost V 4 bases and J 7 bases; bases outside gene matches: 9. The CDR3 runs 15 residues.